Detailed here is one T cell receptor (beta chain). Its antigen is not known. The CDR3 is made up of 16 amino acids. Germline V gene lookup returns CDR1 SEHNR and CDR2 FQNEAQ (reference sequence). Trimming at V came to 1 base and at J to 7 bases, leaving 3 bases not matched to a gene. Produced via immunoSEQ multiplex PCR; TCRdb's table is partial and in-frame only. The sample has 60,000 to 70,000 clones, roughly 90% seen once. This entry comes from a study of OX40 agonist ivuxolimab in advanced cancers. Study-wide points: CD4+ T cells averaged fewer expanded clones than CD8+ T cells.

Sequencing used CD4+ or CD8+ T cells sorted from blood, obtained in a trial of the OX40 agonist ivuxolimab. The source of this sequence is an adult with an advanced solid tumor such as melanoma, head and neck, liver or kidney cancer. The chain employs TRBV7-9 and TRBJ2-1; TRBD2 agrees at 14 bases. The CDR3 bases are TGTGCCAGCAGCTTAGGGGGACTAGCGGGAGTGAATGAGCAGTTCTTC. The encoded protein is CASSLGGLAGVNEQFF.